These T cell receptor beta chains were read from a single sample in a study of PD-L1 blockade in urothelial cancer. Some clones are missing from TCRdb's copy, which holds only in-frame ones; the method was immunoSEQ multiplex PCR. In the table there are some 80,000 clones, 75% to 90% of which are singletons. Sequencing used PBMCs, obtained around atezolizumab (anti-PD-L1) treatment. The receptor source for this set is an older woman with urothelial cancer. CDR3s leave out the opening cysteine and the closing phenylalanine or tryptophan. Each record gives: J gene, V gene, CDR3 protein.

j_call: TRBJ2-7
v_call: TRBV4-2
cdr3_aa: ASSQVVPEGEQY

j_call: TRBJ2-3
v_call: TRBV2
cdr3_aa: ASSLWTSSAGGTQY

j_call: TRBJ2-2
v_call: TRBV9
cdr3_aa: ASSTLAGGNTGELF

j_call: TRBJ2-1
v_call: TRBV7-9
cdr3_aa: ASSLGRVGNEQF

j_call: TRBJ1-5
v_call: TRBV5-1
cdr3_aa: ASSVAGASNQPQH

j_call: TRBJ1-3
v_call: TRBV5-1
cdr3_aa: ASSSTGLGNTIY

j_call: TRBJ1-1
v_call: TRBV5-1
cdr3_aa: ASSLDRGNTEAF

j_call: TRBJ1-5
v_call: TRBV5-6
cdr3_aa: ASSLATHPQPQH

j_call: TRBJ2-1
v_call: TRBV11-3
cdr3_aa: ASSSSTRTSYEQF

j_call: TRBJ2-1
v_call: TRBV28
cdr3_aa: ASLKAAGGPWDEQF

j_call: TRBJ1-2
v_call: TRBV30
cdr3_aa: AWSVGAYGYT

j_call: TRBJ2-7
v_call: TRBV5-1
cdr3_aa: ASRDSLKDYEQY

j_call: TRBJ1-5
v_call: TRBV10-3
cdr3_aa: AISVAVDQPQH

j_call: TRBJ1-4
v_call: TRBV25-1
cdr3_aa: ASSEWFWAGEKLF

j_call: TRBJ2-3
v_call: TRBV9
cdr3_aa: ASSVEGGATDTQY

j_call: TRBJ1-3
v_call: TRBV7-2
cdr3_aa: ASSLSNSGNTIY

j_call: TRBJ1-2
v_call: TRBV27
cdr3_aa: ASSLRGGGSPGGYT

j_call: TRBJ1-2
v_call: TRBV5-1
cdr3_aa: ASSPDRDANYGYT

j_call: TRBJ2-5
v_call: TRBV7-9
cdr3_aa: ASSPRQGAETQY

j_call: TRBJ2-2
v_call: TRBV15
cdr3_aa: ATSRVYTGELF

j_call: TRBJ2-7
v_call: TRBV28
cdr3_aa: ASSLFGTSGSYEQY

j_call: TRBJ2-3
v_call: TRBV7-9
cdr3_aa: ASSSYTDRGDTQY

j_call: TRBJ1-2
v_call: TRBV10-3
cdr3_aa: AISEGGTGGYT

j_call: TRBJ2-2
v_call: TRBV4-3
cdr3_aa: ASSQVGGTGELF

j_call: TRBJ2-3
v_call: TRBV11-1
cdr3_aa: ASSPTGTGGKRDTQY

j_call: TRBJ2-6
v_call: TRBV19
cdr3_aa: ASSREGSSGANVLT

j_call: TRBJ1-2
v_call: TRBV18
cdr3_aa: ASSPLDRNYGYT

j_call: TRBJ1-5
v_call: TRBV10-1
cdr3_aa: AANQDARGSESNQPQH

j_call: TRBJ2-3
v_call: TRBV21-1
cdr3_aa: ASSTHRTGVTDTQY

j_call: TRBJ2-7
v_call: TRBV19
cdr3_aa: ASSIESFHEQY

j_call: TRBJ2-3
v_call: TRBV19
cdr3_aa: ASNPTGTGADTQY

j_call: TRBJ2-2
v_call: TRBV5-1
cdr3_aa: ASSFGGELF

j_call: TRBJ2-1
v_call: TRBV5-1
cdr3_aa: ASSLAMANPYNEQF

j_call: TRBJ1-1
v_call: TRBV11-2
cdr3_aa: ASSLSSGTEAF

j_call: TRBJ1-5
v_call: TRBV6-5
cdr3_aa: ASSYSGKTDQPQH

j_call: TRBJ1-1
v_call: TRBV2
cdr3_aa: ASSEKPGQPGMLNTEAF

j_call: TRBJ2-1
v_call: TRBV5-1
cdr3_aa: ASSGGLAGGTYNEQF

j_call: TRBJ2-3
v_call: TRBV6-5
cdr3_aa: ASRWTGGDTQY

j_call: TRBJ2-7
v_call: TRBV30
cdr3_aa: AWSGGGAGSSFYEQY

j_call: TRBJ2-1
v_call: TRBV7-3
cdr3_aa: ASSSVGLASDNEQF

j_call: TRBJ2-1
v_call: TRBV27
cdr3_aa: ASSRYRVARGVNEQF

j_call: TRBJ1-6
v_call: TRBV6-1
cdr3_aa: ASSPLGQFNSPLH

j_call: TRBJ2-1
v_call: TRBV5-1
cdr3_aa: ASRGLAGEDNEQF

j_call: TRBJ2-1
v_call: TRBV6-5
cdr3_aa: ASRRISGRANEQF

j_call: TRBJ2-3
v_call: TRBV5-4
cdr3_aa: ASSPIGTGSSDTQY

j_call: TRBJ2-7
v_call: TRBV10-3
cdr3_aa: ATSTGDLASYEQY

j_call: TRBJ2-5
v_call: TRBV19
cdr3_aa: ASSPWTSGGTAQY

j_call: TRBJ2-7
v_call: TRBV6-5
cdr3_aa: ASSYSRDYEQY

j_call: TRBJ1-1
v_call: TRBV5-1
cdr3_aa: ASSLTGGMNTEAF

j_call: TRBJ1-5
v_call: TRBV5-8
cdr3_aa: ASTTVRANQPQH

j_call: TRBJ1-2
v_call: TRBV15
cdr3_aa: ATSGTVYGYT

j_call: TRBJ2-3
v_call: TRBV5-4
cdr3_aa: ASSLAAGTGQDTQY

j_call: TRBJ2-1
v_call: TRBV27
cdr3_aa: ASSLISAGPSYNEQF

j_call: TRBJ2-7
v_call: TRBV19
cdr3_aa: ASSLASDAYEQY

j_call: TRBJ2-2
v_call: TRBV6-1
cdr3_aa: ASSAGTGGGITGELF

j_call: TRBJ1-6
v_call: TRBV27
cdr3_aa: ASSFRGSPLH